This T cell receptor (beta chain) was retrieved from a study of PD-1 blockade in mismatch repair-deficient tumors. The protocol was immunoSEQ multiplex PCR, while the TCRdb copy is restricted to in-frame clones and leaves out a portion. The table records tens of thousands of clones, 83% of them present only once. The TCR-sequenced patients were a few responders to pembrolizumab. CDR1 is SGHRS and CDR2 is YFSETQ in the germline V gene. The CDR3 consists of 13 residues. V was pared by 0 bases and J by 3 bases, with 3 bases between. The sequence derives from an adult with mismatch repair-deficient cancer. The sequencing used peripheral blood, collected 12 weeks after starting pembrolizumab. The rearrangement uses TRBV5-1 and TRBJ2-2, with D uncertain. DNA of the CDR3: TGCGCCAGCAGCTTGGACTACACCGGGGAGCTGTTTTTT. Protein product: CASSLDYTGELFF.